This is a list of T cell receptor beta chains from one sample in a study of shared clonotypes between healthy human individuals. Repertoires were generated with immunoSEQ multiplex PCR, while TCRdb's copy carries only in-frame clones and drops some. The sample has a few million clones, around 90% seen once. The sample was naive CD4+ T cells from PBMCs. These receptors came from a young man in good health. Some clones in this sample may be carry-over from other donors' samples. Both conserved end residues are part of each CDR3. D genes are given only for firm matches. Only part of the rows carry a size: once, few, many, or a class if the clone is expanded.

clone size,D gene,J gene,V gene,CDR3 length,CDR3 DNA,CDR3 protein
.,TRBD1,TRBJ1-2,TRBV6-6,14,TGTGCCAGCAGTCAGGGGGGGGCCAACTATGGCTACACCTTC,CASSQGGANYGYTF
.,TRBD2,TRBJ2-7,TRBV27,16,TGTGCCAGCAGTCCATCACTAGCGGGAGGGCCAGGTGAGCAGTACTTC,CASSPSLAGGPGEQYF
.,TRBD2,TRBJ2-1,TRBV7-3,15,TGTGCCAGCAGCCTAACTAGCGGAAGATCCAATGAGCAGTTCTTC,CASSLTSGRSNEQFF
.,TRBD2,TRBJ2-1,TRBV4-1,16,TGCGCCAGCAGCCAAGTAGCGGGCAGCTCCTACAATGAGCAGTTCTTC,CASSQVAGSSYNEQFF
.,TRBD1,TRBJ1-2,TRBV27,14,TGTGCCAGCAGTTTATCAGGGGACAGAGGTGGCTACACCTTC,CASSLSGDRGGYTF
.,TRBD2,TRBJ2-7,TRBV6-5,15,TGTGCCAGCAGCGCTACTAGCGGGGGATCCTACGAGCAGTACTTC,CASSATSGGSYEQYF
.,.,TRBJ2-3,TRBV9,15,TGTGCCAGCAGCGTAGGACGGGCCGGAACAGATACGCAGTATTTT,CASSVGRAGTDTQYF
.,.,TRBJ2-2,TRBV5-4,16,TGTGCCAGCAGCCCCAGGGGGGCGGGGAACACCGGGGAGCTGTTTTTT,CASSPRGAGNTGELFF
.,.,TRBJ1-4,TRBV7-2,13,TGTGCCAGCAGCTTTTCTCTAAATGAAAAACTGTTTTTT,CASSFSLNEKLFF
.,TRBD2,TRBJ2-7,TRBV6-1,14,TGTGCCAGCGGACTAGCGGGAGGGCCGGCCGAGCAGTACTTC,CASGLAGGPAEQYF
.,.,TRBJ2-3,TRBV28,11,TGTGCCAGCAGGGATTCAGATACGCAGTATTTT,CASRDSDTQYF
.,.,TRBJ1-1,TRBV19,16,TGTGCCAGTAGTATACAAGGGTGGGGTGGAGGCACTGAAGCTTTCTTT,CASSIQGWGGGTEAFF
.,.,TRBJ2-7,TRBV9,15,TGTGCCAGCAGCGTAGTGGGGAGCCCTCTCTACGAGCAGTACTTC,CASSVVGSPLYEQYF
.,TRBD1,TRBJ2-7,TRBV27,15,TGTGCCAGCAGTTCTACAGGGGCTAGCTCCTACGAGCAGTACTTC,CASSSTGASSYEQYF
.,.,TRBJ2-1,TRBV5-1,15,TGCGCCAGCAGCTTGGGTACGGGAGCTCTCAATGAGCAGTTCTTC,CASSLGTGALNEQFF
.,TRBD1,TRBJ2-1,TRBV19,14,TGTGCCAGTAGTACTTTGGACAGGGACAATGAGCAGTTCTTC,CASSTLDRDNEQFF
.,TRBD1,TRBJ2-1,TRBV19,15,TGTGCCAGTAGTATAGATCGGGACAGAGTCAATGAGCAGTTCTTC,CASSIDRDRVNEQFF
.,TRBD1,TRBJ1-3,TRBV19,16,TGTGCCAGTAGTGGGTACAGGGGACGCTCTGGAAACACCATATATTTT,CASSGYRGRSGNTIYF
.,.,TRBJ2-2,TRBV7-2,14,TGTGCCAGCAGCTTAGTTAGGGCTACCGGGGAGCTGTTTTTT,CASSLVRATGELFF
.,TRBD1,TRBJ1-1,TRBV5-4,15,TGTGCCAGCAGCTTAACAGGGGGCAGGGACACTGAAGCTTTCTTT,CASSLTGGRDTEAFF
.,.,TRBJ2-2,TRBV9,15,TGTGCCAGCGCAAAAGGGACCACGAACACCGGGGAGCTGTTTTTT,CASAKGTTNTGELFF
.,.,TRBJ2-5,TRBV6-5,15,TGTGCCAGCAGTTACGCGCTCCGGGGGAAAGAGACCCAGTACTTC,CASSYALRGKETQYF
.,TRBD1,TRBJ1-5,TRBV19,14,TGTGCCAGTAGTACCCGACAGGGAGAGCAGCCCCAGCATTTT,CASSTRQGEQPQHF
.,.,TRBJ2-3,TRBV9,12,TGTGCCAGCTCCGCCCGGGCAGATACGCAGTATTTT,CASSARADTQYF
.,.,TRBJ2-1,TRBV21-1,16,TGTGCCAGCAGCAAAGAGGGACAGGGGATGGGGGATGAGCAGTTCTTC,CASSKEGQGMGDEQFF
few,.,TRBJ1-1,TRBV5-1,14,TGCGCCAGCAGCTTAGACATCTCGGGCACTGAAGCTTTCTTT,CASSLDISGTEAFF
.,.,TRBJ1-4,TRBV6-5,15,TGTGCCAGCAGCAGCGGGACCTCCGCCGGGGAAAAACTGTTTTTT,CASSSGTSAGEKLFF
.,TRBD2,TRBJ2-2,TRBV18,18,TGTGCCAGCTCACCACAAGGACTAGCGGGAACCCACACCGGGGAGCTGTTTTTT,CASSPQGLAGTHTGELFF
once,.,TRBJ2-3,TRBV5-1,15,TGCGCCAGCAGCTTGGAGGCAGGGGTCACAGATACGCAGTATTTT,CASSLEAGVTDTQYF
.,.,TRBJ1-5,TRBV28,15,TGTGCCAGCAGTTTAGGGGGCAGGAGAAATCAGCCCCAGCATTTT,CASSLGGRRNQPQHF
.,TRBD2,TRBJ2-1,TRBV11-2,16,TGTGCCAGCAGCTTATGGGCGGGAGCCCCCTACAATGAGCAGTTCTTC,CASSLWAGAPYNEQFF
.,TRBD2,TRBJ2-3,TRBV4-3,17,TGCGCCAGCAGCCAAGAAGGTCTAGCGGGAGGGGTAGATACGCAGTATTTT,CASSQEGLAGGVDTQYF
.,.,TRBJ2-3,TRBV9,15,TGTGCCAGCAGCGTGGGACAACCCCGCACAGATACGCAGTATTTT,CASSVGQPRTDTQYF
.,.,TRBJ2-7,TRBV29-1,13,TGCAGCGTTGACAAAGGAGGGGGGGCCGAGCAGTACTTC,CSVDKGGGAEQYF
.,.,TRBJ1-1,TRBV28,12,TGTGCCAGCAGTACTCAGGGCCCTGAAGCTTTCTTT,CASSTQGPEAFF
.,TRBD2,TRBJ2-1,TRBV4-2,17,TGTGCCAGCAGCCAAGATGGGGTAGCGGGAGAGGTCTATGAGCAGTTCTTC,CASSQDGVAGEVYEQFF
.,TRBD1,TRBJ1-4,TRBV10-3,13,TGTGCCATGCGCGGGACAGGGGATGAAAAACTGTTTTTT,CAMRGTGDEKLFF
.,TRBD2,TRBJ2-1,TRBV2,15,TGTGCCAGGGATAAAGAAGGACTAGGCTACAATGAGCAGTTCTTC,CARDKEGLGYNEQFF
.,.,TRBJ2-5,TRBV6-1,14,TGTGCCAGCAGTGGCCAGAGCTGGCAAGAGACCCAGTACTTC,CASSGQSWQETQYF
once,.,TRBJ2-2,TRBV9,15,TGTGCCAGCAGCGTAGGTGTGGCGAACACCGGGGAGCTGTTTTTT,CASSVGVANTGELFF
.,.,TRBJ1-2,TRBV20-1,11,TGCAGTGCTTCCAGACCTCATGGCTACACCTTC,CSASRPHGYTF